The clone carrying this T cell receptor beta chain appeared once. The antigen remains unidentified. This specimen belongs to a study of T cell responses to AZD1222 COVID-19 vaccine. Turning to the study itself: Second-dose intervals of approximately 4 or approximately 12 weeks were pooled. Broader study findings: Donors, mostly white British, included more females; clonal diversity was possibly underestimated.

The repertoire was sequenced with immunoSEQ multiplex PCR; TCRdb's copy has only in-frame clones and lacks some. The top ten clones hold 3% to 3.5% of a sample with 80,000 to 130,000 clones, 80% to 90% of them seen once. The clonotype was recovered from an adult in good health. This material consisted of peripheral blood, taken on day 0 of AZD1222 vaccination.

CDR3 sequence reads: CASSSGTVHSGNTIYF. DNA of the CDR3: TGTGCCAGCAGCTCAGGGACAGTACACTCTGGAAACACCATATATTTT. The chain has TRBV5-4 and TRBJ1-3; TRBD1 matches 7 bases. The CDR3 covers 16 residues. Germline values: CDR1 SGHNT, CDR2 YYREEE (reference sequence). V trimming: 3 bases; J trimming: 0 bases; junction bases outside the gene matches: 6. Drawing the rest from reference TRBV5-4 and TRBJ1-3, the complete variable domain is ETGVTQSPTHLIKTRGQQVTLRCSSQSGHNTVSWYQQALGQGPQFIFQYYREEENGRGNFPPRFSGLQFPNYSSELNVNALELDDSALYLCASSSGTVHSGNTIYFGEGSWLTVV.